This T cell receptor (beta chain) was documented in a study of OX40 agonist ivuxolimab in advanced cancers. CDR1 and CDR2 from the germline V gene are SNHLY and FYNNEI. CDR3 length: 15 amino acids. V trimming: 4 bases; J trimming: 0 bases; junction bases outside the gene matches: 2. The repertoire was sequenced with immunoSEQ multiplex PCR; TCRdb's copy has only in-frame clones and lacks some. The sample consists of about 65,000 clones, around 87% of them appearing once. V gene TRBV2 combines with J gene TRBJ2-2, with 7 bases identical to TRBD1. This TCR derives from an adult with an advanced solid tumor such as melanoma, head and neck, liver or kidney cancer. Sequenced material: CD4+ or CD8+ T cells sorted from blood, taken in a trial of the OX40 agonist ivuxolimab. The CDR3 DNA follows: TGTGCCAGCAGTGGCGGACAGGCGAACACCGGGGAGCTGTTTTTT. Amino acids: CASSGGQANTGELFF.